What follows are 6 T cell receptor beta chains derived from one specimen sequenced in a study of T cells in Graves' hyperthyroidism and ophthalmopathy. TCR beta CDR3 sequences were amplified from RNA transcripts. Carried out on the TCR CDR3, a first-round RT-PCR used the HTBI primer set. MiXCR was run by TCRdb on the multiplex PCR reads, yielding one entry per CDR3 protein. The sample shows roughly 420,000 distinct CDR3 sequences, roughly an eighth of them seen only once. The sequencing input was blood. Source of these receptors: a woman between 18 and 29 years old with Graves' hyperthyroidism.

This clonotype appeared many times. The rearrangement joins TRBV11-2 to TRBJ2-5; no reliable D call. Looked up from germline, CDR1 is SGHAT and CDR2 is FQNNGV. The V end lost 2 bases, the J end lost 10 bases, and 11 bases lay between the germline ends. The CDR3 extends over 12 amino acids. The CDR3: CASSLSKGRQYF. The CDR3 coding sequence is TGTGCCAGCAGCTTATCTAAGGGCCGCCAGTACTTC.

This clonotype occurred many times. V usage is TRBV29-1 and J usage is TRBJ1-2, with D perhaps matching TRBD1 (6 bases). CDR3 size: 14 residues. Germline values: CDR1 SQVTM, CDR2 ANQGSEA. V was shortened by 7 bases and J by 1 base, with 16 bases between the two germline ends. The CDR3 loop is CSAEGDTRNYGYTF. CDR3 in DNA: TGCAGCGCTGAGGGGGACACGCGTAACTATGGCTACACCTTC.

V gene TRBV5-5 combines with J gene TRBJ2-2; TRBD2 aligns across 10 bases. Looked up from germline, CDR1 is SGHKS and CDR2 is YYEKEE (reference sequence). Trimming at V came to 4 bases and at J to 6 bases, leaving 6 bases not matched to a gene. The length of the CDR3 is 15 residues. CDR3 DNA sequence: TGTGCCAGCAGCGTACTAGCGGGAAACTCCGGGGAGCTGTTTTTT. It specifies CASSVLAGNSGELFF.

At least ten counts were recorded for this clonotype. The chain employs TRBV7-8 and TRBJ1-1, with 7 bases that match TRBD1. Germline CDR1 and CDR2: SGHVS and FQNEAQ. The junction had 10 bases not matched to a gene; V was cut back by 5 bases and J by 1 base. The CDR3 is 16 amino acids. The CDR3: CASSKRQGGTNTEAFF. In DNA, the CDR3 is TGTGCCAGCAGCAAGCGACAGGGTGGAACGAACACTGAAGCTTTCTTT.

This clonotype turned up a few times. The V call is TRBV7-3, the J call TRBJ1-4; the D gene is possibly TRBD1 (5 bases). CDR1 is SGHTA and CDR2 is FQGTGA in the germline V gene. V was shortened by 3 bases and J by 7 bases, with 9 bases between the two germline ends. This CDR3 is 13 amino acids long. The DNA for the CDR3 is TGTGCCAGCAGCTTGGGGGAAGTTGAAAAACTGTTTTTT. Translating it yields CASSLGEVEKLFF. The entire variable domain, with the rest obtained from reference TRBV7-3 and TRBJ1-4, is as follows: GAGVSQTPSNKVTEKGKYVELRCDPISGHTALYWYRQSLGQGPEFLIYFQGTGAADDSGLPNDRFFAVRPEGSVSTLKIQRTERGDSAVYLCASSLGEVEKLFFGSGTQLSVL.

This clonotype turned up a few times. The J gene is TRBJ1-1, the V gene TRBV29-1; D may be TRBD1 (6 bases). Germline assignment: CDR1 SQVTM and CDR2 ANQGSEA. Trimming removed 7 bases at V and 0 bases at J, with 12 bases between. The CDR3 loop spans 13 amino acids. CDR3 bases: TGCAGCGCTGAGGGACACCTGAACACTGAAGCTTTCTTT. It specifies CSAEGHLNTEAFF.